The rows below give T cell receptor beta chains drawn from one sample of a study of beta chain features in type 1 diabetes. Measured with immunoSEQ multiplex PCR; TCRdb has only the in-frame clones, and not every one. Of about 240,000 clones detected, approximately 15% appear once; the ten largest clones hold 0.015% to 0.02%. Sequences were obtained from naive CD4+ T cells from blood. The receptor set was obtained from a man younger than 45 with type 1 diabetes. CDR3s include the opening cysteine and the closing phenylalanine or tryptophan. The D gene is left open where the match is weak. Clone size is not always given. Where it is, it says once, few, many or a class for expanded clones.

TRBJ2-1,.,TRBV14,TRBD1,CASSHPGTGAHNEQFF,TGTGCCAGCAGCCACCCCGGGACAGGGGCCCACAATGAGCAGTTCTTC
TRBJ2-3,few,TRBV5-1,TRBD2,CASSLKTSGDLTDTQYF,TGCGCCAGCAGCTTGAAGACTAGCGGGGACCTCACAGATACGCAGTATTTT
TRBJ2-5,.,TRBV30,TRBD2,CAWSVLGTSGIQTQYF,TGTGCCTGGAGTGTACTCGGGACTAGCGGGATACAGACCCAGTACTTC
TRBJ2-7,.,TRBV5-4,.,CASSLRQGLEQYF,TGTGCCAGCAGCTTAAGGCAGGGCCTCGAGCAGTACTTC
TRBJ1-1,few,TRBV6-5,.,CASSWGLSTEAFF,TGTGCCAGCAGTTGGGGACTGAGCACTGAAGCTTTCTTT
TRBJ2-1,few,TRBV5-4,TRBD2,CASSFQGGDEQFF,TGTGCCAGCAGCTTTCAGGGAGGGGATGAGCAGTTCTTC
TRBJ2-5,.,TRBV7-8,TRBD1,CASSLDRGFGLQETQYF,TGTGCCAGCAGCTTAGACAGGGGATTTGGGCTCCAAGAGACCCAGTACTTC
TRBJ2-3,.,TRBV30,TRBD2,CAWVLAGGGDTQYF,TGTGCCTGGGTACTAGCGGGGGGAGGAGATACGCAGTATTTT
TRBJ1-5,.,TRBV15,.,CATSRDNRDNQPQHF,TGTGCCACCAGCAGGGATAACAGGGACAATCAGCCCCAGCATTTT
TRBJ1-3,few,TRBV25-1,.,CASSESGDSGNTIYF,TGTGCCAGCAGTGAATCCGGGGACTCTGGAAACACCATATATTTT
TRBJ1-5,.,TRBV5-1,.,CASSLAPGHPVGQHF,TGCGCCAGCAGCTTGGCCCCGGGACACCCGGTGGGCCAGCATTTT
TRBJ2-7,.,TRBV19,.,CASSGASYEQYF,TGTGCCAGTAGTGGGGCCTCCTACGAGCAGTACTTC
TRBJ2-5,.,TRBV5-1,TRBD1,CASSLTGGPQETQYF,TGCGCCAGCAGCTTGACAGGGGGCCCCCAAGAGACCCAGTACTTC
TRBJ1-2,.,TRBV6-5,TRBD1,CASSRGQPGGYTF,TGTGCCAGCAGTAGGGGACAGCCAGGCGGCTACACCTTC
TRBJ1-5,.,TRBV9,TRBD1,CASSPGQGASNQPQHF,TGTGCCAGCAGCCCAGGACAGGGGGCGAGCAATCAGCCCCAGCATTTT
TRBJ2-3,.,TRBV9,TRBD1,CASSVGTGNTDTQYF,TGTGCCAGCAGCGTAGGGACAGGGAACACAGATACGCAGTATTTT
TRBJ1-5,few,TRBV30,.,CAWRRGGRTNQPQHF,TGTGCCTGGAGACGGGGGGGGCGTACCAATCAGCCCCAGCATTTT